A selection of T cell receptor beta chains follows, all from one sample in a study of cytomegalovirus exposure and HLA in healthy donors. Produced via immunoSEQ multiplex PCR; TCRdb's table is partial and in-frame only. The sample contains over 40,000 clones, roughly 90% of which appear only once. Sequencing was performed on PBMCs. The receptors come from a woman aged 40 to 50 in good health and CMV-seropositive. Each CDR3 is given with its conserved first and last residue. D genes are given only for firm matches. Size values are once, few and many counts, or a class for expanded clones, and some rows have none.

J gene,D gene,clone size,V gene,CDR3 protein,CDR3 DNA
TRBJ2-2,NA,NA,TRBV9,CASSVDPYLSNTGELFF,TGTGCCAGCAGCGTAGACCCCTACTTGTCGAACACCGGGGAGCTGTTTTTT
TRBJ1-1,NA,NA,TRBV19,CASSTRGGNTEAFF,TGTGCCAGTAGTACCAGAGGTGGAAACACTGAAGCTTTCTTT
TRBJ2-3,NA,NA,TRBV2,CASSEFSPPREQYF,TGTGCCAGCAGTGAATTTTCGCCCCCTCGGGAGCAGTATTTT
TRBJ2-1,TRBD1,NA,TRBV2,CASRAQVGGQNYNEQFF,TGTGCCAGCAGGGCACAAGTAGGGGGACAGAACTACAATGAGCAGTTCTTC
TRBJ1-2,NA,NA,TRBV6-1,CASSERGLANYGYTF,TGTGCCAGCAGTGAAAGGGGTTTAGCTAACTATGGCTACACCTTC
TRBJ2-7,TRBD1,once,TRBV6-4,CASSESRQGTYEQYF,TGTGCCAGCAGTGAGAGTAGACAGGGGACCTACGAGCAGTACTTC
TRBJ2-7,TRBD2,NA,TRBV6-1,CASSPWGLSSYEQYF,TGTGCCAGCAGTCCCTGGGGACTATCCTCCTACGAGCAGTACTTC
TRBJ1-6,NA,NA,TRBV5-1,CASSLGGDTLSPLHF,TGCGCCAGCAGCTTGGGGGGCGACACCCTGTCACCCCTCCACTTT
TRBJ2-7,TRBD2,NA,TRBV4-1,CASSQDGAGADYEQYF,TGCGCCAGCAGCCAAGATGGGGCGGGAGCTGACTACGAGCAGTACTTC
TRBJ2-1,NA,NA,TRBV5-1,CASTWGRTSYNEQFF,TGCGCCAGCACTTGGGGCAGAACCTCCTACAATGAGCAGTTCTTC
TRBJ2-5,TRBD1,once,TRBV10-1,CASAGQGYQETQYF,TGCGCCAGCGCGGGACAGGGGTATCAAGAGACCCAGTACTTC
TRBJ2-7,TRBD1,NA,TRBV28,CASRPAPILRDRVRYEQYF,TGTGCCAGCAGACCTGCCCCAATTCTCCGGGACAGGGTTAGGTACGAGCAGTACTTC
TRBJ1-2,NA,once,TRBV5-6,CASSSGMGGPGYTF,TGTGCCAGCAGCTCTGGAATGGGGGGACCTGGCTACACCTTC
TRBJ2-1,NA,NA,TRBV5-4,CASSPWGVHNEQFF,TGTGCCAGCAGCCCCTGGGGGGTGCACAATGAGCAGTTCTTC
TRBJ2-1,TRBD2,once,TRBV30,CAWRRAGGSYEQFF,TGTGCCTGGAGAAGAGCGGGGGGATCGTATGAGCAGTTCTTC
TRBJ1-1,NA,NA,TRBV6-1,CASRNGGAAFF,TGTGCCAGCAGAAACGGGGGGGCAGCTTTCTTT
TRBJ1-5,NA,NA,TRBV18,CASSPSDGQPQHF,TGTGCCAGCTCACCATCCGATGGCCAGCCCCAGCATTTT
TRBJ2-6,NA,once,TRBV29-1,CSVEVDINSGANVLTF,TGCAGCGTTGAAGTCGACATTAACTCTGGGGCCAACGTCCTGACTTTC
TRBJ2-3,NA,NA,TRBV11-2,CATDTQYF,TGTGCCACGGATACGCAGTATTTT
TRBJ2-7,TRBD1,NA,TRBV5-1,CASRWDSTYEQYF,TGCGCCAGCAGATGGGACAGCACCTACGAGCAGTACTTC
TRBJ2-7,TRBD1,NA,TRBV6-5,CASSLDRGADEQYF,TGTGCCAGCAGTTTGGACAGGGGGGCCGACGAGCAGTACTTC
TRBJ1-5,NA,NA,TRBV11-2,CASSLAGALNQPQHF,TGTGCCAGCAGCTTAGCAGGGGCCCTCAATCAGCCCCAGCATTTT
TRBJ2-3,TRBD1,NA,TRBV12-5,CASARGQGAISTDTQYF,TGTGCTAGTGCCAGGGGACAGGGGGCCATTAGCACAGATACGCAGTATTTT
TRBJ2-7,TRBD2,NA,TRBV5-4,CASSLGLAGGEQYF,TGTGCCAGCAGCTTGGGACTAGCGGGAGGCGAGCAGTACTTC
TRBJ1-1,NA,NA,TRBV29-1,CSVAYVGLTMNTEAFF,TGCAGCGTCGCTTACGTTGGGCTGACCATGAACACTGAAGCTTTCTTT
TRBJ1-6,NA,NA,TRBV6-5,CASSYGGGLISSPLHF,TGTGCCAGCAGTTACGGAGGAGGGCTAATAAGTTCACCCCTCCACTTT
TRBJ2-3,TRBD1,NA,TRBV4-1,CASSQRFPGQGGTDTQYF,TGCGCCAGCAGCCAAAGGTTCCCCGGACAGGGGGGCACAGATACGCAGTATTTT
TRBJ2-3,TRBD1,NA,TRBV5-1,CASSLKGANTDTQYF,TGCGCCAGCAGCTTGAAGGGGGCTAACACAGATACGCAGTATTTT
TRBJ2-7,NA,NA,TRBV28,CASSSIGGGSPYEQYF,TGTGCCAGCAGCTCAATAGGGGGGGGATCCCCCTACGAGCAGTACTTC
TRBJ2-2,TRBD1,once,TRBV7-9,CASTWRTGGPGELFF,TGTGCCAGCACCTGGAGGACAGGGGGCCCCGGGGAGCTGTTTTTT
TRBJ1-1,NA,NA,TRBV4-1,CASSGTIDTEAFF,TGCGCCAGCAGCGGAACTATTGACACTGAAGCTTTCTTT
TRBJ1-5,NA,NA,TRBV19,CASSSGTSNQPQHF,TGTGCCAGTAGTTCCGGGACATCAAATCAGCCCCAGCATTTT
TRBJ2-1,NA,NA,TRBV7-3,CASSRTREGEQFF,TGTGCCAGCAGCCGGACGCGGGAAGGTGAGCAGTTCTTC
TRBJ2-7,TRBD2,NA,TRBV5-1,CASSLRTGGSYEQYF,TGCGCCAGCAGCTTGAGGACGGGGGGGTCCTACGAGCAGTACTTC
TRBJ2-7,NA,NA,TRBV9,CASSVVGTDYEQYF,TGTGCCAGCAGCGTAGTAGGCACAGACTACGAGCAGTACTTC
TRBJ1-1,TRBD1,NA,TRBV5-4,CASKSTKQGRNTEAFF,TGTGCCAGCAAGTCCACAAAACAGGGGAGGAACACTGAAGCTTTCTTT